The 30 T cell receptor beta chains below come from one sample, sequenced in a study of T cells in Graves' hyperthyroidism and ophthalmopathy. What was amplified from RNA transcripts were TCR beta CDR3 regions. Carried out on the TCR CDR3, a first-round RT-PCR used the HTBI primer set. TCRdb itself ran the multiplex PCR reads through MiXCR, one entry per CDR3 protein. Of about 290,000 distinct CDR3 sequences listed, around 13% are singletons. Input material: blood. These receptors all stem from a woman aged 40 to 50 with Graves' hyperthyroidism.

In this sample, this clonotype turned up many times. The DNA of the CDR3 is TGTGCCTCACGCCGATTGGAGGCAACTAATGAAAAACTGTTTTTT. It codes for CASRRLEATNEKLFF. The chain combines TRBV30 with TRBJ1-4; no clear D gene. Trimming pared 7 bases from V and 0 bases from J, leaving 15 bases between. Germline V gene data show CDR1 as GTSNPN and CDR2 as SVGIG (reference sequence). The CDR3 is 15 residues long.

This clonotype was observed many times. V is TRBV11-2 and J is TRBJ1-6, with D tentatively TRBD1 (6 bases). Per the germline V gene, CDR1 is SGHAT and CDR2 is FQNNGV. V lost 2 bases and J 2 bases, leaving 10 bases between the germline ends. CDR3 size: 16 residues. The CDR3 DNA reads as TGTGCCAGCAGCTTAAACCGACAGGCCTATAATTCACCCCTCCACTTT. Translated: CASSLNRQAYNSPLHF.

This clonotype was counted ten times or more. CDR3 amino acids: CASSYASGKTEAFF. The DNA of the CDR3 is TGTGCCAGCAGTTACGCTTCAGGGAAGACTGAAGCTTTCTTT. The chain has TRBV6-5 and TRBJ1-1; perhaps TRBD1 as D (5 bases). The V gene lost 2 bases and the J gene lost 5 bases, with 12 bases spanning the gap. Per the germline V gene, CDR1 is MNHEY and CDR2 is SVGAGI. The CDR3 extends over 14 amino acids.

The genes are TRBV5-1 and TRBJ1-5; no reliable D call. Trimming took 4 bases from V and 0 from J, leaving 11 bases between them. This CDR3 spans 15 amino acids. Germline V lookup: CDR1 SGHRS, CDR2 YFSETQ. The CDR3 sequence: CASSPDDYSNQPQHF. CDR3 DNA: TGCGCCAGCAGCCCCGATGATTATAGCAATCAGCCCCAGCATTTT.

A few counts support this clonotype. The V and J genes are TRBV10-3 and TRBJ2-3, with D possibly called TRBD1 or TRBD2 (5 bases each). The CDR3 sequence is 16 residues long. The V gene lost 3 bases and the J gene lost 1 base, with 14 bases spanning the gap. In germline, CDR1 is ENHRY, CDR2 SYGVKD. CDR3 DNA sequence: TGTGCCATCAGTGATCATGGGGGAGCTGGCACAGATACGCAGTATTTT. Translation gives CAISDHGGAGTDTQYF.

Ten or more counts support this clonotype. The chain carries TRBV27 and TRBJ2-7, with 8 bases identical to TRBD1. From germline, CDR1 is MNHEY and CDR2 SMNVEV (reference sequence). The CDR3 runs to 14 residues. Trimming at V came to 5 bases and at J to 2 bases, leaving 5 bases not matched to a gene. CDR3 nucleotide sequence: TGTGCCAGCAGTACTGGACAGGGCCCCTACGAGCAGTACTTC. Residues: CASSTGQGPYEQYF.

V usage is TRBV28 and J usage is TRBJ2-7; D unresolved. This CDR3 region has 15 residues. Germline CDR1 reads MDHEN; CDR2 reads SYDVKM. V was cut by 2 bases and J by 0 bases, with 11 bases left in between. CDR3 sequence (DNA): TGTGCCAGCAGTTTAGCGACGGCTAGCTCCTACGAGCAGTACTTC. Translation gives CASSLATASSYEQYF.

This clonotype was seen repeatedly, ten times or more. The rearrangement joins TRBV27 to TRBJ2-6; 7 bases are shared with TRBD1. The V segment lost 3 bases and the J segment 0 bases; nucleotides outside the gene matches: 5. Germline V gene sequence: CDR1 MNHEY, CDR2 SMNVEV (reference sequence). The CDR3 is 17 amino acids. Here the CDR3 DNA reads TGTGCCAGCAGTTTCGTGGGACAGATCTCTGGGGCCAACGTCCTGACTTTC. Translated: CASSFVGQISGANVLTF.

The chain employs TRBV20-1 and TRBJ2-1; 7 bases agree with TRBD1. The germline V gene encodes CDR1 DFQATT and CDR2 SNEGSKA (reference sequence). The J segment lost 2 bases and the V segment lost 0 bases, leaving 4 bases of the junction unmatched. CDR3 length equals 15 residues. The CDR3 spells CSAREQGFAYNEQFF. The CDR3 bases are TGCAGTGCTAGAGAACAGGGGTTCGCCTACAATGAGCAGTTCTTC.

The chain links TRBV15 to TRBJ2-5; D is unresolved. Germline assignment: CDR1 LNHNV and CDR2 YYDKDF (reference sequence). The CDR3 loop spans 15 amino acids. V lost 3 bases to trimming and J lost 13 bases, with 24 bases between them. This chain's CDR3 is CATSSQIPIDNQLYF. CDR3 in DNA: TGTGCCACCAGCAGCCAAATTCCGATCGACAACCAACTGTACTTC.

This chain links TRBV28 with TRBJ1-4, with D unresolved. Germline V gene lookup returns CDR1 MDHEN and CDR2 SYDVKM. Deletions cut 5 bases from V and 5 bases from J, with 15 bases between. The CDR3 has 15 residues. CDR3 nucleotide sequence: TGTGCCAGCAGTGGGTCCCTTCGAGGGAATGAAAAACTGTTTTTT. Translation gives CASSGSLRGNEKLFF. The entire variable domain, with the rest obtained from reference TRBV28 and TRBJ1-4, is as follows: DVKVTQSSRYLVKRTGEKVFLECVQDMDHENMFWYRQDPGLGLRLIYFSYDVKMKEKGDIPEGYSVSREKKERFSLILESASTNQTSMYLCASSGSLRGNEKLFFGSGTQLSVL.

The rearrangement links TRBV18 to TRBJ1-1; TRBD1 is a possible D gene (5 bases). In germline, CDR1 is KGHSH, CDR2 LQKENI. Trimming took off 2 bases at V and 7 bases at J, with 17 bases between the two ends. This CDR3 has 15 residues. The CDR3 is CASSPGRQSHDEAFF. Written as DNA, the CDR3 is TGTGCCAGCTCACCAGGTCGACAGTCTCACGATGAAGCTTTCTTT. Filled out from reference TRBV18 and TRBJ1-1, the complete variable domain reads NAGVMQNPRHLVRRRGQEARLRCSPMKGHSHVYWYRQLPEEGLKFMVYLQKENIIDESGMPKERFSAEFPKEGPSILRIQQVVRGDSAAYFCASSPGRQSHDEAFFGQGTRLTVV.

This clonotype has at least ten counts. The gene calls are TRBV6-1 and TRBJ2-5, with D perhaps being TRBD1 or TRBD2 (5 bases each). This CDR3 is built from 15 residues. Trimming stripped 3 bases from V and 6 bases from J, with 17 bases between. CDR1 is MNHNS, CDR2 SASEGT, per germline. CDR3 nucleotide sequence: TGTGCCAGCAGTGACTTTATCGGGGCTAGGAAGACCCAGTACTTC. This codes for CASSDFIGARKTQYF.

Ten or more counts support this clonotype. V gene TRBV6-1 combines with J gene TRBJ2-1; the match to TRBD2 covers 12 bases. This CDR3 spans 14 amino acids. After removal of 6 bases from V and 5 bases from J, the junction contained 2 bases not matched to a gene. Per germline, CDR1 MNHNS and CDR2 SASEGT. The CDR3 coding sequence is TGTGCCAGCAGAAGGACTAGCGGGAACAATGAGCAGTTCTTC. It specifies CASRRTSGNNEQFF.

This clonotype was counted only a few times. The chain carries TRBV4-2 and TRBJ1-6; weak D call: TRBD1 (5 bases). This CDR3 contains 16 residues. Germline CDR1 LGHNA, CDR2 YNFKEQ. V lost 4 bases and J 7 bases, leaving 17 bases between the germline ends. The CDR3 spells CASSPEQDGDNSPLHF. The CDR3 DNA sequence: TGTGCCAGCAGCCCAGAACAGGACGGAGACAATTCACCCCTCCACTTT.

The chain links TRBV18 to TRBJ1-3; no reliable D call. Between the trimmed V and J ends, which lost 3 bases and 0 bases, there was a span of 6 bases. Germline CDR1 KGHSH, CDR2 LQKENI. The length of the CDR3 is 14 residues. The CDR3 sequence is CASSPESSGNTIYF. The CDR3 bases are TGTGCCAGCTCACCCGAGAGCTCTGGAAACACCATATATTTT.

This clonotype was found many times. DNA for the CDR3: TGTGCCAGTAGACGGACAGACAACTCTAACTATGGCTACACCTTC. Translation gives CASRRTDNSNYGYTF. This chain links TRBV19 with TRBJ1-2; TRBD1 might be the D (6 bases). Trimming removed 6 bases from V and 0 bases from J, with 14 bases in between. CDR3 length: 15 amino acids. Germline loops: CDR1 LNHDA, CDR2 SQIVND (reference sequence).

This clonotype was observed at least ten times. The rearrangement joins TRBV10-2 to TRBJ1-1; 7 bases map to TRBD1. In germline, CDR1 is WSHSY, CDR2 SAAADI. V lost 8 bases, J lost 4 bases, and 10 bases stayed unmatched. This CDR3 has 14 amino acids. CDR3 residues: CASYRQGGGTEAFF. As DNA, the CDR3 is TGCGCCAGCTACCGACAGGGTGGCGGCACTGAAGCTTTCTTT.

This clonotype was picked up many times. The V gene is TRBV20-1, the J gene TRBJ1-6, with 7 nucleotides matching TRBD1. V gave up 5 bases and J gave up 7 bases; unmatched junction bases: 2. Germline CDR1 reads DFQATT; CDR2 reads SNEGSKA (reference sequence). The CDR3 contains 12 residues. The CDR3 coding sequence is TGCAGTGCTTTCAGGGGGAATTCACCCCTCCACTTT. This gives the protein CSAFRGNSPLHF.

This clonotype was recorded many times. The V call is TRBV2, the J call TRBJ2-4; perhaps D is TRBD1 or TRBD2 (5 bases each). CDR3 length equals 13 residues. Trimming left V 4 bases short and J 9 bases short, with 13 bases between. Germline V gives CDR1 SNHLY, CDR2 FYNNEI. CDR3 bases: TGTGCCAGCAGTGGAATGGAGAGGGGCATTCAGTACTTC. This encodes CASSGMERGIQYF.

This clonotype showed up just a few times. The rearrangement joins TRBV6-1 to TRBJ2-3; D is tentatively TRBD1 or TRBD2 (5 bases each). Germline loops: CDR1 MNHNS, CDR2 SASEGT. The CDR3 runs 14 residues. Trimming removed 8 bases from V and 1 base from J, with 13 bases in between. CDR3 residues: CASGLGDGTDTQYF. The CDR3 region has the DNA TGTGCCAGCGGTCTGGGGGATGGCACAGATACGCAGTATTTT.

This sequence joins TRBV7-9 and TRBJ2-2; TRBD2 is a possible D gene (6 bases). Germline-derived CDR1 and CDR2 are SEHNR and FQNEAQ (reference sequence). This CDR3 is built from 14 residues. The V gene lost 6 bases and the J gene lost 6 bases, with 14 bases spanning the gap. The CDR3 DNA sequence: TGTGCCAGCAGTTACGAAAGGAGGGCCGGGGAGCTGTTTTTT. Protein: CASSYERRAGELFF.

This clonotype showed up just a few times. The chain joins TRBV9 to TRBJ2-1; D not resolved. Germline V gives CDR1 SGDLS, CDR2 YYNGEE. V gave up 2 bases and J gave up 10 bases, with 7 bases separating them. The CDR3 totals 11 residues. The CDR3: CASSVDEEQFF. In nucleotides, the CDR3 is TGTGCCAGCAGCGTCGACGAGGAGCAGTTCTTC.

This clonotype was picked up many times. The chain uses TRBV2 and TRBJ1-1, with D tentatively TRBD1 (6 bases). There are 15 residues in the CDR3. Trimming took 5 bases from V and 6 from J, leaving 19 bases between them. CDR1 is SNHLY, CDR2 FYNNEI, per germline. Written as DNA, the CDR3 is TGTGCCAGCAGTCCCCGAGGGGGGGCGCGGGCTGAAGCTTTCTTT. Translation: CASSPRGGARAEAFF.

This clonotype was picked up a small number of times. A much larger clone lies one base from this, so it may be a read error. The rearrangement links TRBV2 to TRBJ2-5, with D hard to call. The V end lost 8 bases, the J end lost 2 bases, and 9 bases lay between the germline ends. CDR1 is SNHLY and CDR2 is FYNNEI in the germline V gene. This CDR3 spans 12 amino acids. As DNA, the CDR3 is TGTGCCAGCTGCAGGATTCAAGAGACCCAGTACTTC. As protein: CASCRIQETQYF.

Worth noting for this clonotype: The junction shows a germline mismatch at one end, possibly a read error. The chain is built from TRBV11-2 and TRBJ2-5, with TRBD1 identical over 8 bases. Germline CDR1 reads SGHAT; CDR2 reads FQNNGV. This CDR3 spans 13 amino acids. The CDR3 sequence is CASSSQGAETQCF. CDR3 nucleotides: TGTGCCAGCAGCTCCCAGGGGGCTGAGACCCAGTGCTTC.

This clonotype was recorded at least ten times. The rearrangement uses TRBV7-9 and TRBJ1-1; D is unclear. Germline CDR1 reads SEHNR; CDR2 reads FQNEAQ (reference sequence). The CDR3 consists of 14 residues. With 5 bases removed from V and 1 base from J, the gap between germline ends came to 11 bases. CDR3 in amino acids: CASSTQGGNTEAFF. CDR3 DNA: TGTGCCAGCAGCACTCAAGGAGGGAACACTGAAGCTTTCTTT.

Details on this clonotype: The junction and the germline gene differ at one end; a read error may be behind it. The rearrangement links TRBV7-7 to TRBJ2-2; 11 bases are a match to TRBD2. CDR3 length equals 16 residues. Germline CDR1 is SSHAT and CDR2 is FNYEAQ (reference sequence). In DNA form, the CDR3 reads TGTGCTAGCAGCTTACTAGCGGGAGCGGATACCGGGGAGCTGTTTTTT. Its protein is CASSLLAGADTGELFF.

This clonotype appeared many times. J is TRBJ1-5 and V is TRBV5-6; D gene unclear. Germline V gene lookup returns CDR1 SGHDT and CDR2 YYEEEE. The ends were cut back, 0 bases at V and 6 bases at J, with 10 bases in the middle. This CDR3 is 14 amino acids long. The CDR3 sequence: CASSLGRFPQPQHF. DNA for the CDR3: TGTGCCAGCAGCTTGGGTAGGTTTCCTCAGCCCCAGCATTTT.

At least ten counts were recorded for this clonotype. This rearrangement joins TRBV18 to TRBJ1-1; no clear D gene. Trimming took off 4 bases at V and 1 base at J, with 7 bases between the two ends. Germline-derived CDR1 and CDR2 are KGHSH and LQKENI. The CDR3 is 13 amino acids. CDR3 sequence reads: CASSQSKNTEAFF. The CDR3 nucleotides read TGTGCCAGCTCACAAAGTAAGAACACTGAAGCTTTCTTT.